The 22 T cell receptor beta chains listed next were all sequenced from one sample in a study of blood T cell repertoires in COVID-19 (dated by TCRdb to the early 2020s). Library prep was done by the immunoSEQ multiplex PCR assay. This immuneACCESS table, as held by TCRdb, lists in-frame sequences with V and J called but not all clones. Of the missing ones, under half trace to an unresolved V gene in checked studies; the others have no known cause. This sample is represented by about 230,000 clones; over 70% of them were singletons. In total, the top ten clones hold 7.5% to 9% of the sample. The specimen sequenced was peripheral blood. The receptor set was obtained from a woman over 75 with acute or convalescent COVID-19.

CDR3 sequence: CASSPRGASGDTIYF. DNA of the CDR3: TGTGCCAGCTCACCAAGGGGCGCGTCTGGGGACACCATATATTTT. The rearrangement uses TRBV18 and TRBJ1-3, with TRBD1 as a possible D gene (5 bases). Germline V gene lookup returns CDR1 KGHSH and CDR2 LQKENI. Trimming cost V 2 bases and J 8 bases, with 16 bases left between them. The CDR3 spans 15 residues. Drawing the rest from reference TRBV18 and TRBJ1-3, the complete variable domain is NAGVMQNPRHLVRRRGQEARLRCSPMKGHSHVYWYRQLPEEGLKFMVYLQKENIIDESGMPKERFSAEFPKEGPSILRIQQVVRGDSAAYFCASSPRGASGDTIYFGEGSWLTVV.

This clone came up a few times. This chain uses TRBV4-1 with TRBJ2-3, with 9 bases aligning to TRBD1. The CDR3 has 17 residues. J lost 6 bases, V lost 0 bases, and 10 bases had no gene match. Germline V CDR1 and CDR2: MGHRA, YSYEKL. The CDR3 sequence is CASSQDSATGGLDTQYF. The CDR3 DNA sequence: TGCGCCAGCAGCCAAGATTCAGCGACAGGGGGGTTGGATACGCAGTATTTT.

The CDR3 sequence is CASSSTELLGAFEKLFF. The CDR3 DNA reads TGTGCCAGCAGTTCCACTGAATTATTAGGAGCGTTCGAAAAACTGTTTTTT. The chain has TRBV28 and TRBJ1-4, with no clear D. CDR1 and CDR2 (germline): MDHEN, SYDVKM. V was shortened by 4 bases and J by 8 bases, with 23 bases between the two germline ends. The CDR3 is 17 amino acids.

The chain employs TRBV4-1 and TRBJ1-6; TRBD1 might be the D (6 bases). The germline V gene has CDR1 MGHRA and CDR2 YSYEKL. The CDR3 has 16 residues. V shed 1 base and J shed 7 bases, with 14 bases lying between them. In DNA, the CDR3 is TGCGCCAGCAGCCAAGTGGCGGGGGCCCAGAATTCACCCCTCCACTTT. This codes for CASSQVAGAQNSPLHF.

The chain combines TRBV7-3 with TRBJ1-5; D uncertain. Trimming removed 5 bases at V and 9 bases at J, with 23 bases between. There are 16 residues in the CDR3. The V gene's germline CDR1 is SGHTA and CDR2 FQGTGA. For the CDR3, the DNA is TGTGCCAGCAGCGCACGGACGGGAGGTCCTTGGGGGCCCCAGCATTTT. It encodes CASSARTGGPWGPQHF.

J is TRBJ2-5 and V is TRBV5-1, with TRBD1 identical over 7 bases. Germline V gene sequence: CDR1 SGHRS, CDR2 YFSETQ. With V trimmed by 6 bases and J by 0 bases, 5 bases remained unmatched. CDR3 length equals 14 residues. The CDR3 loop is CASTSTGYQETQYF. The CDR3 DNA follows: TGCGCCAGCACTTCGACAGGGTACCAAGAGACCCAGTACTTC.

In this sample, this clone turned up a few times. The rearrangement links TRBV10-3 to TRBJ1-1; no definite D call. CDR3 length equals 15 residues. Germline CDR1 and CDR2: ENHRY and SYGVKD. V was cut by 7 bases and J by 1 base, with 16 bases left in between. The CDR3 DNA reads TGTGCCATCACCGAATCGGTTACTAGGAACACTGAAGCTTTCTTT. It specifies CAITESVTRNTEAFF.

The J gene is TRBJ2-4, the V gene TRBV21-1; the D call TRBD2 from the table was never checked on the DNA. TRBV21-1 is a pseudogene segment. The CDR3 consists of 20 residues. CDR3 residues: CASSKCALSSLILAKNIQYF. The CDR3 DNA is TGTGCCAGCAGCAAATGCGCTTTGAGTTCGCTAATACTAGCCAAAAACATTCAGTACTTC.

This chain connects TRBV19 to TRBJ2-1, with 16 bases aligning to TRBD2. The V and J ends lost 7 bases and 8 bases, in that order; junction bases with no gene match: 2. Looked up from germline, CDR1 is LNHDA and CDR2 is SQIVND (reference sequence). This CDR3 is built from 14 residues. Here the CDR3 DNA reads TGTGCCAGTACCGGGACTAGCGGGGGGGATGAGCAGTTCTTC. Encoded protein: CASTGTSGGDEQFF.

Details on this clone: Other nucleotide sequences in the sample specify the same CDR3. Here the CDR3 reads CASSLVGGTGELFF. In nucleotides, the CDR3 is TGCGCCAGCAGCTTGGTGGGGGGAACCGGGGAGCTGTTTTTT. The chain joins TRBV5-1 to TRBJ2-2, with D perhaps matching TRBD2 (6 bases). In germline, CDR1 is SGHRS, CDR2 YFSETQ. V was trimmed by 0 bases and J by 5 bases, leaving 8 bases between them. This CDR3 has 14 residues.

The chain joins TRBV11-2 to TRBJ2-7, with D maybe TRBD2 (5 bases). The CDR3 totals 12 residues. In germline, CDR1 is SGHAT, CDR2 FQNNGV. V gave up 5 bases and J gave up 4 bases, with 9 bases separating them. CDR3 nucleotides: TGTGCCAGCAGCGCGGGCCCTTACGAGCAGTACTTC. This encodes CASSAGPYEQYF.

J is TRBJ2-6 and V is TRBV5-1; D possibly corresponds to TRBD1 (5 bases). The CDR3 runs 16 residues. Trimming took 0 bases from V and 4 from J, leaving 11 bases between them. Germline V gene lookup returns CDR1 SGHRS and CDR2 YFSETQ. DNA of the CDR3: TGCGCCAGCAGCTTGGCACCAGGGCCCGGGGCCAACGTCCTGACTTTC. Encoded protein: CASSLAPGPGANVLTF.

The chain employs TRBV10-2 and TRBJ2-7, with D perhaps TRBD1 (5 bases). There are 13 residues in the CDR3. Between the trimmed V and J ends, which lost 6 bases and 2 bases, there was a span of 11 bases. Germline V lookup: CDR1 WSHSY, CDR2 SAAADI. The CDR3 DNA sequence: TGCGCCAGCAGACAGACAGTTACCTACGAGCAGTACTTC. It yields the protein CASRQTVTYEQYF.

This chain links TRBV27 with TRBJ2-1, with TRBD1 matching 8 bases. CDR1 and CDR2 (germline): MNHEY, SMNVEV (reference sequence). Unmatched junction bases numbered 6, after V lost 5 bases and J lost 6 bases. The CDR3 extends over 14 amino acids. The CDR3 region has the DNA TGTGCCAGCAGTCTGGACAGGGTGGGCAATGAGCAGTTCTTC. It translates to CASSLDRVGNEQFF.

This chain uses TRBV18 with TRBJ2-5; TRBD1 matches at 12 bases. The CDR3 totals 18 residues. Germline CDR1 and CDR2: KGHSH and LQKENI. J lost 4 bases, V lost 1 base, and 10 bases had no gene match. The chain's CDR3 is CASSPLPLGQGAGETQYF. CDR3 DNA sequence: TGTGCCAGCTCACCACTTCCGTTGGGACAGGGGGCAGGAGAGACCCAGTACTTC.

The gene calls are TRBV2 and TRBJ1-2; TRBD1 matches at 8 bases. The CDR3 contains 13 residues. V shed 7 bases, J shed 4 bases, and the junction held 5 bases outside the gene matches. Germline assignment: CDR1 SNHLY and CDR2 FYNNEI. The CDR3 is CASKSGGAYGYTF. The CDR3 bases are TGTGCCAGCAAGTCAGGGGGCGCCTATGGCTACACCTTC.

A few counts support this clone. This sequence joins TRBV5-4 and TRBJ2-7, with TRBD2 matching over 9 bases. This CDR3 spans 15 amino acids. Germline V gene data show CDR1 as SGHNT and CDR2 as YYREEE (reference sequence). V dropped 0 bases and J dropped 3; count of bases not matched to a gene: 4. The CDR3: CASSLGGSGSYEQYF. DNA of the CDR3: TGTGCCAGCAGCTTGGGTGGTAGCGGGAGCTACGAGCAGTACTTC.

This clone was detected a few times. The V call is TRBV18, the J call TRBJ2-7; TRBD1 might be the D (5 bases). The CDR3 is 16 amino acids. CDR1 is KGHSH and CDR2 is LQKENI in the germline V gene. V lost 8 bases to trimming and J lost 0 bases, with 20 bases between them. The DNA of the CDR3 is TGTGCCAGCCAGAAAATGCAGGGATGGGGCTCCTACGAGCAGTACTTC. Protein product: CASQKMQGWGSYEQYF.

The chain's CDR3 is CASSLRDREGGYTF. The CDR3 DNA is TGTGCCAGCAGTTTGAGGGACAGGGAAGGGGGCTACACCTTC. The chain couples TRBV9 to TRBJ1-2; 9 nucleotides align to TRBD1. The CDR3 extends over 14 amino acids. The germline gives CDR1 SGDLS, CDR2 YYNGEE. V was clipped by 5 bases and J by 8 bases; unmatched bases: 10.

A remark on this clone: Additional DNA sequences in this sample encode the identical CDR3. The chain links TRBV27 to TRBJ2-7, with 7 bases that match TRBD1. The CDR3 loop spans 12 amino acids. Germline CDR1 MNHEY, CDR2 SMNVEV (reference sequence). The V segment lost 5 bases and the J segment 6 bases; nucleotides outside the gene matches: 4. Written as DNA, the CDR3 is TGTGCCAGCAGTCTACGACAGGGCGAGCAGTACTTC. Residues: CASSLRQGEQYF.

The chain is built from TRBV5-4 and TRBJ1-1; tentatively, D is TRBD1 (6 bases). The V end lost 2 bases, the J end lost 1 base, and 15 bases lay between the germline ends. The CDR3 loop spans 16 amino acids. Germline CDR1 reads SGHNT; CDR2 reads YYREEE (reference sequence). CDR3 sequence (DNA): TGTGCCAGCAGCTTACCAGGGGTCCTCAAGAACACTGAAGCTTTCTTT. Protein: CASSLPGVLKNTEAFF.

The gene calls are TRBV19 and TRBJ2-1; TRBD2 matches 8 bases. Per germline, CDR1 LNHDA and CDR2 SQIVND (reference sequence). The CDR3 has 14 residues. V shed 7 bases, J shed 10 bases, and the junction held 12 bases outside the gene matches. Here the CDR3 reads CASNRRRGAHEQFF. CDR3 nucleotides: TGTGCCAGTAACCGGAGGCGGGGGGCCCACGAGCAGTTCTTC.